Included here is one TCR beta chain sequence, with context. The antigen is undetermined. Data came from immunoSEQ multiplex PCR; TCRdb stores just in-frame clones and leaves some out. The table has about 120,000 clones, approximately 95% seen once. This CDR3 spans 13 amino acids. Per the germline V gene, CDR1 is SGHRS and CDR2 is YFSETQ. J gave up 3 bases and V 8 bases, and 4 bases lay outside the gene matches. This specimen comes from a study of graft-versus-host responses after intestinal transplantation. Study-level information: Isolated intestinal, liver-intestinal, or multivisceral transplants had been given to the recipients.

The clonotype originates from a human donor who received an intestinal transplant. Sample: unstimulated CD8+ T cells sorted from spleen or lymph node cells, taken before intestinal transplant. V usage is TRBV5-1 and J usage is TRBJ2-7, with 11 bases fitting TRBD2. CDR3 region: CASRLAGSYEQYF. As DNA, the CDR3 is TGCGCCAGTCGACTAGCGGGGAGCTACGAGCAGTACTTC.